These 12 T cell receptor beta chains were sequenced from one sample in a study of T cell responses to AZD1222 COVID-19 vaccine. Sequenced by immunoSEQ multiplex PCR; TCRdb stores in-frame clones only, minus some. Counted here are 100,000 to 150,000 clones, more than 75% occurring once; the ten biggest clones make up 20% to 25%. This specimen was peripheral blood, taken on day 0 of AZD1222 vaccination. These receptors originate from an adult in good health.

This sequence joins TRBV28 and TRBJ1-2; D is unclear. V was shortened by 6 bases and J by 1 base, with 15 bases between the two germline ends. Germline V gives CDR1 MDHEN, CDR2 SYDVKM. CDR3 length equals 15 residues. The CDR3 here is CASSLPVEGNYGYTF. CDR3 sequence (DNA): TGTGCCAGCAGCCTACCGGTCGAAGGTAACTATGGCTACACCTTC.

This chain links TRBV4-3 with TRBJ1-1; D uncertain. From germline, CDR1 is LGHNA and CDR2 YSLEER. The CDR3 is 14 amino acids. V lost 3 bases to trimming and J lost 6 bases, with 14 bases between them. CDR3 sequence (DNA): TGCGCCAGCAGCCAGACACACGGCCTGGCTGAAGCTTTCTTT. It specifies CASSQTHGLAEAFF.

The CDR3 loop is CASSLWGSSYEQYF. CDR3 nucleotide sequence: TGTGCCAGCAGCTTGTGGGGCTCATCCTACGAGCAGTACTTC. The rearrangement joins TRBV7-6 to TRBJ2-7; D perhaps matches TRBD1 (5 bases). This CDR3 has 14 residues. Germline-derived CDR1 and CDR2 are SGHVS and FNYEAQ. Trimming took off 3 bases at V and 1 base at J, with 10 bases between the two ends.

CDR3 loop: CASSYSGTGTQYF. The CDR3, as DNA: TGTGCCAGCAGTTACTCCGGGACTGGGACGCAGTATTTT. The chain carries TRBV6-2 or TRBV6-3 and TRBJ2-3, with TRBD2 as a possible D gene (6 bases). Trimming shortened V by 0 bases and J by 9 bases, and 10 bases separated the two germline ends. Looked up from germline, CDR1 is MNHEY and CDR2 is SVGEGT. The CDR3 has 13 amino acids.

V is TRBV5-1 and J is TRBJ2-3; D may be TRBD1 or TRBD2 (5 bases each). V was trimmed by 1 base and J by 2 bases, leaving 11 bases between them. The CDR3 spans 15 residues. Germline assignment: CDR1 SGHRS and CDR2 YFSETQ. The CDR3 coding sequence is TGCGCCAGCAGCTTGATTGGGGGTGTCACAGATACGCAGTATTTT. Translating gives CASSLIGGVTDTQYF.

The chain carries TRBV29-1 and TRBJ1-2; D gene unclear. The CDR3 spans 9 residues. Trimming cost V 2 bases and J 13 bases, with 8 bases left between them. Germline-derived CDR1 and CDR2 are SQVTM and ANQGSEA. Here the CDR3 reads CSVEPLGTF. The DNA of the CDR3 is TGCAGCGTTGAACCCCTGGGCACCTTC.

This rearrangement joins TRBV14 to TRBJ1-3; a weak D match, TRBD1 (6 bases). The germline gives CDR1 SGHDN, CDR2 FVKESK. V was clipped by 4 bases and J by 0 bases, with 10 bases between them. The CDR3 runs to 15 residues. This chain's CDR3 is CASSRDTTSGNTIYF. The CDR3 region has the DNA TGTGCCAGCAGCCGGGACACCACCTCTGGAAACACCATATATTTT.

CDR3 protein: CASSVEVGMNTEAFF. As DNA, the CDR3 is TGTGCCAGCAGCGTGGAGGTTGGGATGAACACTGAAGCTTTCTTT. The V call is TRBV9, the J call TRBJ1-1, with no clear D. The CDR3 has 15 amino acids. The germline V and J ends were trimmed by 2 bases and 0 bases, with 11 bases remaining between them. The germline gives CDR1 SGDLS, CDR2 YYNGEE.

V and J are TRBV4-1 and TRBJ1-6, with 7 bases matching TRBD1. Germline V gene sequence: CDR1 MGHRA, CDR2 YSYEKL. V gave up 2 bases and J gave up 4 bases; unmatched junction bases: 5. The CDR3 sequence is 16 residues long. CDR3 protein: CASSQPKGQYNSPLHF. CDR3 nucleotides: TGCGCCAGCAGCCAACCTAAGGGACAGTATAATTCACCCCTCCACTTT.

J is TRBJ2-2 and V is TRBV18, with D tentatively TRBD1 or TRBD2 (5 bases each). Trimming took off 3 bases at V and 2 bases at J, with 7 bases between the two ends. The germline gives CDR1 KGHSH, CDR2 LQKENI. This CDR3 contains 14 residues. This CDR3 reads CASSPGVNTGELFF. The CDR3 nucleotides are TGTGCCAGCTCACCGGGGGTTAACACCGGGGAGCTGTTTTTT.

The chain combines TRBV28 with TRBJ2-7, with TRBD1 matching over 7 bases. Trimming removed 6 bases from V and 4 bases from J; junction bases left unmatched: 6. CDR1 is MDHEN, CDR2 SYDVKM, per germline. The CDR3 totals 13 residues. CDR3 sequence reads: CASSLGQSYEQYF. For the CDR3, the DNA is TGTGCCAGCAGCCTGGGACAGAGTTACGAGCAGTACTTC. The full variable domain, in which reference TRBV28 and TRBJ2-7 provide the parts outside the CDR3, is DVKVTQSSRYLVKRTGEKVFLECVQDMDHENMFWYRQDPGLGLRLIYFSYDVKMKEKGDIPEGYSVSREKKERFSLILESASTNQTSMYLCASSLGQSYEQYFGPGTRLTVT.

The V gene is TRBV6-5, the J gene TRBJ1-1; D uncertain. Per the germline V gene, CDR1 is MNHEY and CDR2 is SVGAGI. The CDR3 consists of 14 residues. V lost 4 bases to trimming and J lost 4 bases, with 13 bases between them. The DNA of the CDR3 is TGTGCCAGCAGTTCTCGGACCTGGGGCACTGAAGCTTTCTTT. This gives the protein CASSSRTWGTEAFF.